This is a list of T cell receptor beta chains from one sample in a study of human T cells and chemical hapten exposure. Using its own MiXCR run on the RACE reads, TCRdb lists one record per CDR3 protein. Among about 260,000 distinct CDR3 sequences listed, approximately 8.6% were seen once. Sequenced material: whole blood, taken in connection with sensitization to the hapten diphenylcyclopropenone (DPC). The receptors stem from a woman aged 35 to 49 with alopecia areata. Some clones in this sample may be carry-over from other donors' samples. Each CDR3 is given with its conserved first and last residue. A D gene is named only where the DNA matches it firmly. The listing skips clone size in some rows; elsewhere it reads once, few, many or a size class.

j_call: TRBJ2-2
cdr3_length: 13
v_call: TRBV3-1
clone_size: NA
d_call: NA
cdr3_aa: CASTRGGTGELFF
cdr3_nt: TGTGCCAGCACCAGGGGGGGTACCGGGGAGCTGTTTTTT

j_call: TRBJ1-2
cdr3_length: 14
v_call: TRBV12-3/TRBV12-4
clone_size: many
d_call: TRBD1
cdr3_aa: CASSSTGGGYGYTF
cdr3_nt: TGTGCCAGCAGTTCGACAGGGGGCGGATATGGCTACACCTTC

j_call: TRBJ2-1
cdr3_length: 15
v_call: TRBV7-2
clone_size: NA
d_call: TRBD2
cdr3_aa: CASSWGGIAGDEQFF
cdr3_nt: TGTGCCAGCAGCTGGGGAGGGATAGCGGGAGATGAGCAGTTCTTC

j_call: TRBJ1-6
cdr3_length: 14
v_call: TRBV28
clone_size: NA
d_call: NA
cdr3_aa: CASKGVWNFSPLHF
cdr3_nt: TGTGCCAGCAAGGGGGTTTGGAATTTTTCACCCCTCCACTTT

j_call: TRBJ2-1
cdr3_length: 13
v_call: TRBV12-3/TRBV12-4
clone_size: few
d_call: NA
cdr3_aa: CASSLAPPGEQFF
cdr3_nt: TGTGCCAGCAGTTTAGCTCCTCCGGGAGAGCAGTTCTTC

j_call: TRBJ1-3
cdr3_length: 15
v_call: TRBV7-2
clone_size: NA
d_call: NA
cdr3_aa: CASSLSTGPGNTIYF
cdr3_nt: TGTGCCAGCAGCTTAAGTACCGGGCCTGGAAACACCATATATTTT

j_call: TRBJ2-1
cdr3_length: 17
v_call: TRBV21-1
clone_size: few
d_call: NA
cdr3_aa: CASSKVQGRGADNEQFF
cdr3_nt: TGTGCCAGCAGCAAAGTTCAGGGGCGGGGAGCGGACAATGAGCAGTTCTTC

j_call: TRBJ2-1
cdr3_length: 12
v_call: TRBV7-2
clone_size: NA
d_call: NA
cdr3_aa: CASSLMRGEQFF
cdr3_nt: TGTGCCAGCAGTCTTATGAGGGGAGAGCAGTTCTTC

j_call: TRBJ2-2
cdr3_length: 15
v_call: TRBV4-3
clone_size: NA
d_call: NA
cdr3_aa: CASSQRTRGPGELFF
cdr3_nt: TGCGCCAGCAGCCAGAGAACTAGGGGACCCGGGGAGCTGTTTTTT

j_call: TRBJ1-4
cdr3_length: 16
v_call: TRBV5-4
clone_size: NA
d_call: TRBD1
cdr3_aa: CASSLDLGQTNEKLFF
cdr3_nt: TGTGCCAGCAGCTTGGACTTGGGACAGACAAATGAAAAACTGTTTTTT

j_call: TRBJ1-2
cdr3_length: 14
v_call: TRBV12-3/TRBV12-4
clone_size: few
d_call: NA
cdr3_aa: CASSRPPGVSGYTF
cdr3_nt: TGTGCCAGCAGTCGTCCACCGGGAGTCTCGGGCTACACCTTC

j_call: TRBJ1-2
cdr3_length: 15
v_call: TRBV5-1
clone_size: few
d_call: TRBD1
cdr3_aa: CASSLRTGADYGYTF
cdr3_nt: TGCGCCAGCAGCTTGAGGACAGGAGCGGACTATGGCTACACCTTC

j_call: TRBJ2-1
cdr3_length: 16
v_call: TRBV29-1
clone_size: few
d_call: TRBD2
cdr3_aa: CSVEDPLAGVLDEQFF
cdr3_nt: TGCAGCGTTGAAGACCCTCTAGCGGGAGTGTTGGATGAGCAGTTCTTC

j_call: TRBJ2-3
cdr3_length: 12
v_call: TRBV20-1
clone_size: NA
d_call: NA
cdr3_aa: CRVGGVTDTQYF
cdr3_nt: TGCAGGGTAGGCGGGGTCACAGATACGCAGTATTTT

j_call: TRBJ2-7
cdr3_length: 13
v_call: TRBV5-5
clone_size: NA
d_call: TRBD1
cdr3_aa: CASSRQGTHEQYF
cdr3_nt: TGTGCCAGCAGCCGACAGGGGACCCACGAGCAGTACTTC

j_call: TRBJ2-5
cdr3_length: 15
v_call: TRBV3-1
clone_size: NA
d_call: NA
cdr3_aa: CASSRYVGIQETQYF
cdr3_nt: TGTGCCAGCAGCCGCTATGTCGGTATCCAAGAGACCCAGTACTTC

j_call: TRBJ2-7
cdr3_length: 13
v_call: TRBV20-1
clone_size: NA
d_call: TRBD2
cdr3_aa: CSARDRGTREQYF
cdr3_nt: TGCAGTGCTAGAGATCGAGGGACTAGGGAGCAGTACTTC

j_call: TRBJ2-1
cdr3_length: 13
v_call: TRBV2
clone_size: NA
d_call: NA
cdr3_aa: CASTERRNNEQFF
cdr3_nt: TGTGCCAGCACGGAGCGTAGGAACAATGAGCAGTTCTTC

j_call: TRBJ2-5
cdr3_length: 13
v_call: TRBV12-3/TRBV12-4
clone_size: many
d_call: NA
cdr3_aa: CASSPGTPETQYF
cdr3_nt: TGTGCCAGCAGCCCTGGAACCCCGGAGACCCAGTACTTC

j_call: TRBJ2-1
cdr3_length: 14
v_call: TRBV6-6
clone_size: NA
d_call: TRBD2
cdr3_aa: CASSYGTNHNEQFF
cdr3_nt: TGTGCCAGCAGTTACGGGACTAACCACAATGAGCAGTTCTTC